The rows below give T cell receptor beta chains drawn from one sample of a study of T cell repertoires in cytomegalovirus infection. Each CDR3 protein gets one entry after TCRdb re-called the reads with MiXCR. Found here are some 700,000 distinct CDR3 sequences, 30% to 40% of them singletons; the top ten hold about 18%. For these receptors, no antigen is known. The specimen comprised cultured PBMCs, sampled from culture after CMV antigen stimulation. The receptors originated from a human donor in good health (CMV status not recorded). Some clones in this sample may be carry-over from other donors' samples. Both conserved end residues are part of each CDR3. A D gene is named only where the DNA matches it firmly. Size is omitted from some rows. Given values are once, few, many or a class for expanded clones.

abundance | j_gene | v_gene | d_gene | CDR3aa | CDR3nt
- | TRBJ2-2 | TRBV19 | TRBD1 | CASSRGQQSPLSGELFF | TGTGCCAGTAGTCGGGGACAGCAATCCCCCTTAAGCGGGGAGCTGTTTTTT
- | TRBJ2-3 | TRBV7-2 | TRBD2 | CASSLVEGGRSTQYF | TGTGCCAGCAGCTTAGTAGAGGGAGGGAGGAGTACGCAGTATTTT
few | TRBJ2-3 | TRBV12-5 | - | CASGPLYTDTQYF | TGTGCTAGTGGTCCGCTCTATACAGATACGCAGTATTTT
- | TRBJ2-1 | TRBV6-6 | - | CASSSLLNNEQFF | TGTGCCAGCAGTTCCCTCCTTAACAATGAGCAGTTCTTC
- | TRBJ1-1 | TRBV4-3 | TRBD1 | CASSQEDRSEAFF | TGCGCCAGCAGCCAAGAGGACAGGTCTGAAGCTTTCTTT
- | TRBJ2-7 | TRBV6-6 | TRBD2 | CASTERGGAFSYEQYF | TGTGCCAGCACCGAACGGGGGGGGGCGTTTAGCTACGAGCAGTACTTC
- | TRBJ1-3 | TRBV12-3/TRBV12-4 | - | CASTTWWSSGNTMYF | TGTGCCAGCACCACTTGGTGGAGTTCTGGAAACACCATGTATTTT
few | TRBJ1-3 | TRBV20-1 | - | CSARAPLEGNTIYF | TGCAGTGCTAGAGCGCCTTTGGAAGGAAACACCATATATTTT
- | TRBJ2-5 | TRBV7-8 | - | CASSPGRIVGAQYF | TGTGCCAGCAGCCCAGGACGGATTGTGGGGGCCCAGTACTTC
- | TRBJ2-1 | TRBV10-3 | - | CAISPNPGPRNEQFF | TGTGCCATCAGTCCCAATCCGGGACCCAGGAATGAGCAGTTCTTC
- | TRBJ2-1 | TRBV2 | - | CASSPRDRVAGEQFF | TGTGCCAGCAGCCCCCGGGACAGGGTAGCGGGGGAGCAGTTCTTC
- | TRBJ2-3 | TRBV15 | - | CATSREPLSRTDTQYF | TGTGCCACCAGCAGAGAGCCACTTTCCCGCACAGATACGCAGTATTTT
many | TRBJ2-7 | TRBV7-2 | TRBD2 | CASSLGGGGRYEQYF | TGTGCCAGCAGCTTGGGCGGCGGGGGACGGTACGAGCAGTACTTC
- | TRBJ1-1 | TRBV19 | - | CASSILGTEAFF | TGTGCCAGTAGTATTCTCGGCACTGAAGCTTTCTTT
- | TRBJ1-6 | TRBV7-6 | - | CASSTGGNSPLHF | TGTGCCAGCAGCACCGGGGGGAATTCACCCCTCCACTTT
- | TRBJ1-2 | TRBV20-1 | TRBD1 | CSALQGKGGYTF | TGCAGTGCTTTACAGGGGAAGGGTGGCTACACCTTC
many | TRBJ2-1 | TRBV12-3/TRBV12-4 | - | CASSLGYNEQFF | TGTGCCAGCAGCTTAGGGTACAATGAGCAGTTCTTC
- | TRBJ2-1 | TRBV2 | - | CASRGTANEQFF | TGTGCCAGCAGGGGGACTGCTAATGAGCAGTTCTTC
many | TRBJ1-2 | TRBV12-3/TRBV12-4 | - | CASREGSDGYTF | TGTGCCAGCAGGGAGGGGTCGGATGGCTACACCTTC
few | TRBJ2-7 | TRBV7-2 | - | CASSLKIIYEQYF | TGTGCCAGCAGCTTAAAGATAATCTACGAGCAGTACTTC
- | TRBJ2-7 | TRBV12-3/TRBV12-4 | - | CASSLLGRDEQYF | TGTGCCAGCAGCCTCCTCGGTCGGGACGAGCAGTACTTC
few | TRBJ2-3 | TRBV6-5 | - | CASSYSKAGGTDTQYF | TGTGCCAGCAGTTACTCGAAGGCAGGGGGCACAGATACGCAGTATTTT
- | TRBJ1-1 | TRBV4-1 | - | CASSHLVRRNTEAFF | TGCGCCAGCAGCCACCTTGTCAGACGGAACACTGAAGCTTTCTTT
few | TRBJ1-2 | TRBV7-9 | TRBD1 | CAAVQGRGGYTF | TGTGCAGCGGTACAGGGGAGAGGTGGCTACACCTTC
- | TRBJ2-7 | TRBV19 | TRBD2 | CASSIIGTSSGQYF | TGTGCCAGTAGTATCATCGGGACTAGCTCGGGGCAGTACTTC
- | TRBJ1-2 | TRBV6-2/TRBV6-3 | - | CASSYSFSNNYGYTF | TGTGCCAGCAGTTACTCGTTCAGTAATAACTATGGCTACACCTTC
few | TRBJ1-2 | TRBV2 | - | CASSVYGRDSYTF | TGTGCCAGCAGTGTATATGGCAGGGACAGCTACACCTTC
- | TRBJ2-5 | TRBV18 | - | CASSPNQETQYF | TGTGCCAGCTCACCAAACCAAGAGACCCAGTACTTC
many | TRBJ2-5 | TRBV7-2 | - | CASSDYDETQYF | TGTGCCAGCAGCGATTATGATGAGACCCAGTACTTC